The clone carrying this TCR beta chain was observed a few times. This entry belongs to a study of blood T cell repertoires in COVID-19. Methods used by the authors: Reference gene primer amplification gave estimated nucleated cell counts. Assay used: immunoSEQ multiplex PCR; TCRdb lists only in-frame clones, some missing. V and J calls and clone size are as listed in that table; D and trimming were resolved from the DNA. The table records 150,000 or so clones, approximately 87% of them present only once. Germline lookup yields CDR1 SGHRS and CDR2 YFSETQ. This CDR3 has 14 amino acids. V gave up 0 bases and J gave up 2 bases, with 6 bases separating them. Seattle patient enrollment occurred during active infection, with longitudinal follow-up thereafter.

J is TRBJ1-5 and V is TRBV5-1, with D unclear. Sequenced input: peripheral blood. The clonotype originates from a woman aged 65 to 85 with COVID-19, enrolled during active disease. This CDR3 is CASSLGAGNQPQHF. CDR3 coding DNA: TGCGCCAGCAGCTTGGGGGCAGGCAATCAGCCCCAGCATTTT.